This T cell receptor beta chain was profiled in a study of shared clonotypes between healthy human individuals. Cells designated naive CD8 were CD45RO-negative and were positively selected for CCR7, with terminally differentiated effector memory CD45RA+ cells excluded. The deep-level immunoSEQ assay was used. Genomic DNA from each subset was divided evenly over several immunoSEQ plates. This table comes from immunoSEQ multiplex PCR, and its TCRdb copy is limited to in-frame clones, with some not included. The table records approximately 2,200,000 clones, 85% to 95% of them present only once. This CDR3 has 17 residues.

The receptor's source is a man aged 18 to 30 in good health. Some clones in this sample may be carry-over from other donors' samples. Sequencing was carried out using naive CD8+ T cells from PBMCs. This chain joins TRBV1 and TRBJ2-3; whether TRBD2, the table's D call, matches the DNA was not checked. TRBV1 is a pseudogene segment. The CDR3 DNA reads TGCACCAGCAGCCACACTGGGGGGGAGGGAAGCACAGATACGCAGTATTTT. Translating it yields CTSSHTGGEGSTDTQYF.